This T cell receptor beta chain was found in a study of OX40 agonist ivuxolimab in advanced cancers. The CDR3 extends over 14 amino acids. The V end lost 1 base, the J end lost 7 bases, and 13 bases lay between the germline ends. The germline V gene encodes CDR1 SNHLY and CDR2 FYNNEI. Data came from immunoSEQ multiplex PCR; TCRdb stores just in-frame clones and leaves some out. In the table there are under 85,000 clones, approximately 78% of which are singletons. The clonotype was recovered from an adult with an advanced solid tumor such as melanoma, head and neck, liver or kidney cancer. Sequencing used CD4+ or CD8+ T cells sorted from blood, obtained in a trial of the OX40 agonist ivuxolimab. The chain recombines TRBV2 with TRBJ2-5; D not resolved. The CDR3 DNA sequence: TGTGCCAGCAGTGAAGGAATTTCCTTTTCGACCCAGTACTTC. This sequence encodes CASSEGISFSTQYF.